The 13 T cell receptor beta chains below were found in one sample sequenced in a study of blood T cell repertoires in COVID-19. The repertoire was sequenced with immunoSEQ multiplex PCR; TCRdb's copy has only in-frame clones and lacks some. The sample lists roughly 70,000 clones, about 88% seen once, with roughly 3.9% in the top ten. The source material was peripheral blood. These receptors originate from a man between 65 and 80 years old with active COVID-19.

The genes are TRBV7-6 and TRBJ2-6; no definite D call. Trimming took 5 bases from V and 2 from J, leaving 13 bases between them. The CDR3 is 16 amino acids. Germline V gene data show CDR1 as SGHVS and CDR2 as FNYEAQ. CDR3 nucleotide sequence: TGTGCCAGCAGCCCCCGATCGGGTGCTGGGGCCAACGTCCTGACTTTC. As protein: CASSPRSGAGANVLTF.

J is TRBJ2-5 and V is TRBV7-2, with D perhaps TRBD2 (5 bases). V was clipped by 5 bases and J by 5 bases, with 21 bases between them. The germline CDR1 and CDR2 sequences are SGHTA and FQGNSA. There are 16 residues in the CDR3. The CDR3 spells CASSPDGSTRPETQYF. In nucleotides, the CDR3 is TGTGCCAGCAGCCCCGATGGGAGCACGCGGCCGGAGACCCAGTACTTC.

The rearrangement joins TRBV12-5 to TRBJ2-2; 12 bases are a match to TRBD2. V dropped 5 bases and J dropped 5; count of bases not matched to a gene: 12. The CDR3 contains 18 residues. Germline V gene lookup returns CDR1 LGHNT and CDR2 FRNRAP. The CDR3: CASGPRLAGDLGTGELFF. CDR3 coding DNA: TGTGCTAGTGGTCCCCGACTAGCGGGGGACCTAGGGACCGGGGAGCTGTTTTTT.

CDR3 bases: TGTGCCTGGAGTGTAGGTGGGGGGTCTCACGAGCAGTACTTC. Translating gives CAWSVGGGSHEQYF. The chain employs TRBV30 and TRBJ2-7; tentative D call: TRBD2 (6 bases). Germline V gene data show CDR1 as GTSNPN and CDR2 as SVGIG (reference sequence). V was cut by 0 bases and J by 5 bases, with 14 bases left in between. The CDR3 loop spans 14 amino acids.

This chain links TRBV4-1 with TRBJ2-1, with 7 bases identical to TRBD1. This CDR3 is 15 amino acids long. J lost 9 bases, V lost 1 base, and 9 bases had no gene match. Germline V gene data show CDR1 as MGHRA and CDR2 as YSYEKL. CDR3 in DNA: TGCGCCAGCAGCCAAGTGGCGAGGGGGCGAGGTGAGCAGTTCTTC. It specifies CASSQVARGRGEQFF.

This chain's CDR3 is CASTQGAGELFF. The DNA for the CDR3 is TGTGCCAGCACCCAAGGGGCCGGGGAGCTGTTTTTT. The rearrangement joins TRBV6-5 to TRBJ2-2; TRBD1 is a possible D gene (5 bases). The germline V gene encodes CDR1 MNHEY and CDR2 SVGAGI. CDR3 length: 12 amino acids. V lost 7 bases and J 6 bases, leaving 9 bases between the germline ends.

This sequence joins TRBV19 and TRBJ1-1; D unclear. This CDR3 is 13 amino acids long. V was trimmed by 5 bases and J by 3 bases, leaving 10 bases between them. The V gene's germline CDR1 is LNHDA and CDR2 SQIVND (reference sequence). CDR3 bases: TGTGCCAGTAGTCCCCCCCCTGACACTGAAGCTTTCTTT. Protein product: CASSPPPDTEAFF.

V usage is TRBV30 and J usage is TRBJ2-7, with a weak D call TRBD1 (6 bases). Deletions cut 4 bases from V and 4 bases from J, with 11 bases between. The CDR3 consists of 12 residues. The V gene's germline CDR1 is GTSNPN and CDR2 SVGIG (reference sequence). CDR3 sequence: CAWNQRGYEQYF. CDR3 bases: TGTGCCTGGAACCAAAGGGGGTACGAGCAGTACTTC.

This chain joins TRBV7-9 and TRBJ1-1; 8 nucleotides line up with TRBD1. The length of the CDR3 is 13 residues. Germline CDR1 SEHNR, CDR2 FQNEAQ (reference sequence). The V and J ends lost 6 bases and 5 bases, in that order; junction bases with no gene match: 5. CDR3 DNA: TGTGCCAGCAGTAGAACAGGGGGGACTGAAGCTTTCTTT. Translation: CASSRTGGTEAFF.

V gene TRBV4-2 combines with J gene TRBJ2-3, with 8 positions matching TRBD2. The CDR3 consists of 15 residues. V was clipped by 1 base and J by 6 bases; unmatched bases: 6. Germline CDR1 and CDR2: LGHNA and YNFKEQ. CDR3 nucleotide sequence: TGTGCCAGCAGCCAAGGGTCAGCGGGAGCCGATACGCAGTATTTT. Amino acid sequence: CASSQGSAGADTQYF.

The chain couples TRBV29-1 to TRBJ1-5, with TRBD1 matching 9 bases. The CDR3 is made up of 15 amino acids. J gave up 0 bases and V 5 bases, and 5 bases lay outside the gene matches. CDR1 is SQVTM and CDR2 is ANQGSEA in the germline V gene. CDR3: CSVSRTGASNQPQHF. The DNA for the CDR3 is TGCAGCGTTAGCCGGACAGGGGCTAGCAATCAGCCCCAGCATTTT. Full variable domain (outside the CDR3, taken from reference TRBV29-1 and TRBJ1-5): SAVISQKPSRDICQRGTSLTIQCQVDSQVTMMFWYRQQPGQSLTLIATANQGSEATYESGFVIDKFPISRPNLTFSTLTVSNMSPEDSSIYLCSVSRTGASNQPQHFGDGTRLSIL.

The rearrangement joins TRBV10-1 to TRBJ1-2; TRBD1 matches 10 bases. V was clipped by 8 bases and J by 2 bases; unmatched bases: 2. The CDR3 loop spans 13 amino acids. Germline lookup yields CDR1 WNHNN and CDR2 SYGVQD (reference sequence). CDR3 bases: TGCGCCAGCGGGGGACAGGGGAACTATGGCTACACCTTC. Its translation: CASGGQGNYGYTF.

The chain uses TRBV7-8 and TRBJ2-3; 7 bases fit TRBD2. The CDR3 totals 14 residues. CDR1 is SGHVS, CDR2 FQNEAQ, per germline. V gave up 1 base and J gave up 4 bases; unmatched junction bases: 2. The CDR3, as DNA: TGTGCCAGCAGCTTAGGGACTAGTTCAGATACGCAGTATTTT. Its translation: CASSLGTSSDTQYF.